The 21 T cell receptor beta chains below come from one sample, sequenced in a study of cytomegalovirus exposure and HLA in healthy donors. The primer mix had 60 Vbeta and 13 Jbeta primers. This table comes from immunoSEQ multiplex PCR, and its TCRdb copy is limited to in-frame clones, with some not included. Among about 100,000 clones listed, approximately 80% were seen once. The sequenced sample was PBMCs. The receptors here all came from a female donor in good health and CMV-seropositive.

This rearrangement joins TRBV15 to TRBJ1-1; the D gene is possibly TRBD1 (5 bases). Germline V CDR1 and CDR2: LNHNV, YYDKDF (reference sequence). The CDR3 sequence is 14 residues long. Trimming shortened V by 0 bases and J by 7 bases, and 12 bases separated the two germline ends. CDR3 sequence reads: CATSRDLIRDEAFF. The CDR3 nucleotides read TGTGCCACCAGCAGAGATTTGATCAGGGATGAAGCTTTCTTT.

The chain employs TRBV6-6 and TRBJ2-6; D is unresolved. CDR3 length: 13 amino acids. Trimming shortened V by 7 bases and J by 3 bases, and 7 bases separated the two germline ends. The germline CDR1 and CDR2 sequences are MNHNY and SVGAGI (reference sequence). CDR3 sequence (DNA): TGTGCCAGCACCCCAGATGGGGCCAACGTCCTGACTTTC. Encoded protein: CASTPDGANVLTF.

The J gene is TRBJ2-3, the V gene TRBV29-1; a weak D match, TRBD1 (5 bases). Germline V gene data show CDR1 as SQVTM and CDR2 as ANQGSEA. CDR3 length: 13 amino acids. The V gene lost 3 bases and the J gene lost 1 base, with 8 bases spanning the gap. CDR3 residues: CSVDRVGTDTQYF. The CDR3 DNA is TGCAGCGTTGACAGGGTCGGCACAGATACGCAGTATTTT.

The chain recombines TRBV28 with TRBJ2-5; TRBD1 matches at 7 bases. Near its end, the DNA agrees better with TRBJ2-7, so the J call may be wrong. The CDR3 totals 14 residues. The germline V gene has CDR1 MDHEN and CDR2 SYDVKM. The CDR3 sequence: CASRTGTDSYEQYF. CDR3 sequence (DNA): TGTGCCAGCAGAACCGGGACAGACTCCTACGAGCAGTACTTC.

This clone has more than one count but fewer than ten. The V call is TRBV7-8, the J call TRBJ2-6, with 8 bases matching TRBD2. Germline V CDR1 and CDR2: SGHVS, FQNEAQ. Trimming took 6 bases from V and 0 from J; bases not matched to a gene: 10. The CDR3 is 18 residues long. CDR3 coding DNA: TGTGCCAGCAGGGCGGGGGGAGAGTTTTTCTCTGGGGCCAACGTCCTGACTTTC. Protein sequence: CASRAGGEFFSGANVLTF.

This chain's CDR3 is CASSTRGPRNEQFF. For the CDR3, the DNA is TGTGCCAGTAGTACAAGGGGGCCGCGGAATGAGCAGTTCTTC. The chain uses TRBV19 and TRBJ2-1; 7 bases are shared with TRBD1. CDR1 LNHDA and CDR2 SQIVND come from the germline V gene (reference sequence). CDR3 size: 14 residues. V shed 4 bases and J 7 bases; nucleotides not matched to a gene: 7.

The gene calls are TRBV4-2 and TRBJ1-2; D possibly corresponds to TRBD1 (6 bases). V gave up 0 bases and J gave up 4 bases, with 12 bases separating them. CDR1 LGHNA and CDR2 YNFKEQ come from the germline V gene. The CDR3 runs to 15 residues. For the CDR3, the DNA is TGTGCCAGCAGCCAAGATACCCAGGGGACCTATGGCTACACCTTC. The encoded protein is CASSQDTQGTYGYTF.

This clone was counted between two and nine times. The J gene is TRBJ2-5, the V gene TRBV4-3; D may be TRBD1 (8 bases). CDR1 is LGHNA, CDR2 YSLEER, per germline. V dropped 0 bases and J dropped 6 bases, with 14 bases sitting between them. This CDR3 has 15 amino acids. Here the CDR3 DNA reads TGCGCCAGCAGCCAAGAGACACAGGGGGGGAAGACCCAGTACTTC. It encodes CASSQETQGGKTQYF.

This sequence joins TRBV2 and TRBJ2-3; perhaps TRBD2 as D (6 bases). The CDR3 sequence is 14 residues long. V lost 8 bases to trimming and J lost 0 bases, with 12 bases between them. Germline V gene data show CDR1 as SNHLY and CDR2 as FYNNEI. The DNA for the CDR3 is TGTGCCAGCGAGGGAGGAAAGAGCACAGATACGCAGTATTTT. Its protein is CASEGGKSTDTQYF.

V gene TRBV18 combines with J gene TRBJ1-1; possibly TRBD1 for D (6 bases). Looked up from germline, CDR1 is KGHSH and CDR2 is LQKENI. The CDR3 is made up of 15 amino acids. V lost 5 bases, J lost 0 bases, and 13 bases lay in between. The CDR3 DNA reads TGTGCCAGCTCAGTTGGGACAAGACTGAACACTGAAGCTTTCTTT. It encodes CASSVGTRLNTEAFF.

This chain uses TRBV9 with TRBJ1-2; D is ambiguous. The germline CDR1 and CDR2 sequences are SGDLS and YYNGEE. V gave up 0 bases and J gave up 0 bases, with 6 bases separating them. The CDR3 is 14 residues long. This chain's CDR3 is CASSVVSSNYGYTF. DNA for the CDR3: TGTGCCAGCAGCGTAGTTTCTTCTAACTATGGCTACACCTTC.

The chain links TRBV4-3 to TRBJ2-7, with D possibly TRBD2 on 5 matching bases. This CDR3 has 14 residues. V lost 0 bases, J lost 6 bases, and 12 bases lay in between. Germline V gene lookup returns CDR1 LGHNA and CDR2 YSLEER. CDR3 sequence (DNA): TGCGCCAGCAGCCAAGATCGGACGGGGTCCGAGCAGTACTTC. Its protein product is CASSQDRTGSEQYF.

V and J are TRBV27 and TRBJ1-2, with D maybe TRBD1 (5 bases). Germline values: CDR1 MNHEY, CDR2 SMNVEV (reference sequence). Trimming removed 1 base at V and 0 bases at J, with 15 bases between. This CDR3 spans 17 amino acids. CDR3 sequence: CASSLWGRRVSNYGYTF. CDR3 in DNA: TGTGCCAGCAGTTTATGGGGCAGAAGAGTTTCTAACTATGGCTACACCTTC.

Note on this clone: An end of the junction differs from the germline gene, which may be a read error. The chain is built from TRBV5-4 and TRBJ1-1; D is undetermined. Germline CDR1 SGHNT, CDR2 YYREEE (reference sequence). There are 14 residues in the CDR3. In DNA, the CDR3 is TGTGCCGGCAGCTACCACGCCGGGAACACTGAAGCTTTCTTT. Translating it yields CAGSYHAGNTEAFF.

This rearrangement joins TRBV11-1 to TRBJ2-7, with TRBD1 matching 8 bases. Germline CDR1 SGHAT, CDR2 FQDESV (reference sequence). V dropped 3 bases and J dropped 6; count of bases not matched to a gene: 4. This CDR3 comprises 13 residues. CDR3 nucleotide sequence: TGTGCCAGCAGCTTCCGGGACAGGTCCGAGCAGTACTTC. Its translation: CASSFRDRSEQYF.

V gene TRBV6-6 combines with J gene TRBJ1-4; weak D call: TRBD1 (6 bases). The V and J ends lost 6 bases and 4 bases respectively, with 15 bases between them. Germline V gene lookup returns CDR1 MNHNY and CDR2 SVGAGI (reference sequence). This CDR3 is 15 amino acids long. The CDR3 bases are TGTGCCAGCAGCTCCGCAGGGGATATTAATGAAAAACTGTTTTTT. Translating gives CASSSAGDINEKLFF.

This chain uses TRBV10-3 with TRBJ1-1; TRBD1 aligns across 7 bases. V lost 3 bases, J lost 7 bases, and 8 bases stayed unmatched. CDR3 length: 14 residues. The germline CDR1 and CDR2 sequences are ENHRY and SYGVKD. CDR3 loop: CAISEGGRADEAFF. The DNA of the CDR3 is TGTGCCATCAGTGAAGGGGGCCGAGCGGATGAAGCTTTCTTT.

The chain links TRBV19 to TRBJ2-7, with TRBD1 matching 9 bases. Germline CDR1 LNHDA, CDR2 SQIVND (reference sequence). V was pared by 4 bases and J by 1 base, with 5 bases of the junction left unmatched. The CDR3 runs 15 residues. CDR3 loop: CASSNRDRVSYEQYF. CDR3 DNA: TGTGCCAGTAGTAACCGGGACAGGGTTTCCTACGAGCAGTACTTC. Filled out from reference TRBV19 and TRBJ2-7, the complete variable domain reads DGGITQSPKYLFRKEGQNVTLSCEQNLNHDAMYWYRQDPGQGLRLIYYSQIVNDFQKGDIAEGYSVSREKKESFPLTVTSAQKNPTAFYLCASSNRDRVSYEQYFGPGTRLTVT.

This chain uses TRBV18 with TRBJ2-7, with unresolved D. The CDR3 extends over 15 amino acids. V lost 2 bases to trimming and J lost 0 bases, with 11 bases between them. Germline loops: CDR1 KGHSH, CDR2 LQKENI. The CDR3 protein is CASSPTAVYSYEQYF. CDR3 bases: TGTGCCAGCTCACCAACAGCAGTTTACTCCTACGAGCAGTACTTC.

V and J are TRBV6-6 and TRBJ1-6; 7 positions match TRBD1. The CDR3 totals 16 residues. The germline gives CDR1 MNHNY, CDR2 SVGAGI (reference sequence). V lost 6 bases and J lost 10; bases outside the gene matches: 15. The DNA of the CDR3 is TGTGCCAGCAGCCCATACGACCCCGACAGGGACTCACCCCTCCACTTT. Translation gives CASSPYDPDRDSPLHF.

The CDR3 loop reads CASNSYGYTF. DNA for the CDR3: TGTGCCAGCAACTCGTATGGCTACACCTTC. V is TRBV11-3 and J is TRBJ1-2; no definite D call. Trimming left V 7 bases short and J 5 bases short, with 5 bases between. Germline CDR1 and CDR2: SGHNT and YENEEA. This CDR3 has 10 residues. The variable domain in full, completed from reference TRBV11-3 and TRBJ1-2, reads EAGVVQSPRYKIIEKKQPVAFWCNPISGHNTLYWYLQNLGQGPELLIRYENEEAVDDSQLPKDRFSAERLKGVDSTLKIQPAELGDSAVYLCASNSYGYTFGSGTRLTVV.